Described below is a single T cell receptor (beta chain) sequence and its context. This entry is derived from a study of blood T cell repertoires in COVID-19. Study in general: Samples taken during acute and convalescent COVID-19 were collected in the United States, Italy and Spain. T cells, B-cell-depleted T cells, or PBMCs provided the cDNA or gDNA that served as material.

Original handling: The assay estimated nucleated cells by amplifying reference gene primers. TCRdb's copy holds only in-frame clones and misses some; the assay was immunoSEQ multiplex PCR. Clonal size and the V and J genes are those of that table, whereas D and trimming came from the DNA. The table lists just over 250,000 clones, about 89% of them singletons. The CDR3 is 16 amino acids. CDR1 is MNHEY, CDR2 SMNVEV, per germline (reference sequence). With V trimmed by 0 bases and J by 7 bases, 3 bases remained unmatched. The source material was peripheral blood. The receptor was isolated from a woman in her forties or fifties with acute or convalescent COVID-19. The V and J genes are TRBV27 and TRBJ2-3; 14 positions agree with TRBD2. CDR3 nucleotides: TGTGCCAGCAGTTTATCTGGGACTAGCGGGAGTTATACGCAGTATTTT. It is translated as CASSLSGTSGSYTQYF.